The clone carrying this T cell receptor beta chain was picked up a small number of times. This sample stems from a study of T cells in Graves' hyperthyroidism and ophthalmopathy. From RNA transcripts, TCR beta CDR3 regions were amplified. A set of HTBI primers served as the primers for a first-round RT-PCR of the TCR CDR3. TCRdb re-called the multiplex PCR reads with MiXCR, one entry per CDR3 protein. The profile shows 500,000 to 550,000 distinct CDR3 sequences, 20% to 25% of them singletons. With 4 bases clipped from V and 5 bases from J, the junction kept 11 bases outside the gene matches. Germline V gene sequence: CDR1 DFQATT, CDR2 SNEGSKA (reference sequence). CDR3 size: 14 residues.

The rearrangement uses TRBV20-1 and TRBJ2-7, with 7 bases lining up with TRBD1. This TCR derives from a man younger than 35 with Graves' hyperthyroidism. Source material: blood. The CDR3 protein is CSANERQGRNEQYF. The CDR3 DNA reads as TGCAGTGCTAACGAGCGACAGGGCCGGAACGAGCAGTACTTC.